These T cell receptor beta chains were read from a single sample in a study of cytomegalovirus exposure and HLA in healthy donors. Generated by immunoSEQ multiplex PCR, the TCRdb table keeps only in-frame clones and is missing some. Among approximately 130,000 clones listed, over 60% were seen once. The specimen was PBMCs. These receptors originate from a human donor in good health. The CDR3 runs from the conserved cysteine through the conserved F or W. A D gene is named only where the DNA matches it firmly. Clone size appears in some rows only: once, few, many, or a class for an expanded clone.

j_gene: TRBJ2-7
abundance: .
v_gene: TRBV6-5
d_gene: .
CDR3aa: CASLSLQGYDPPYF
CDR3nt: TGTGCCAGCCTCTCGCTTCAGGGTTACGACCCTCCGTACTTC

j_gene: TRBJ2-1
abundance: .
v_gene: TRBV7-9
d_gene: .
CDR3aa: CSSSLSGIGLFF
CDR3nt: TGTTCCAGCAGCTTATCCGGGATCGGGTTGTTCTTC

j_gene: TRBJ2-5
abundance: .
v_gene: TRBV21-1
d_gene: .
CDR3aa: CASYSGQGIKRRSQETQYF
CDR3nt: TGTGCCAGTTACTCGGGACAGGGAATCAAGAGACGATCCCAAGAGACCCAGTACTTC

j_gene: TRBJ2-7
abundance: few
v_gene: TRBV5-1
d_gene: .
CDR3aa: CASSLGGVLGGEQYF
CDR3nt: TGCGCCAGCAGCTTGGGGGGGGTCCTGGGGGGCGAGCAGTACTTC

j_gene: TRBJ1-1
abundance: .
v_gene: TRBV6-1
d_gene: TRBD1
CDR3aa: CASSGTGMNTEAFF
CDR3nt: TGTGCCAGCAGCGGGACAGGGATGAACACTGAAGCTTTCTTT

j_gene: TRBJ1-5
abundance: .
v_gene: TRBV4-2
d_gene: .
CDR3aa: CASSQEWGGQPQHF
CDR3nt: TGTGCCAGCAGCCAAGAATGGGGAGGTCAGCCCCAGCATTTT

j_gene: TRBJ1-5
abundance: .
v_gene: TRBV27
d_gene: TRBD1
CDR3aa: CASSVTGGRNQPQHF
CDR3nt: TGTGCCAGCAGTGTCACAGGGGGACGCAATCAGCCCCAGCATTTT

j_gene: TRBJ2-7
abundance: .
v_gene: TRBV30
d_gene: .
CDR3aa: CAWSNTGGLPLEQYF
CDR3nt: TGTGCCTGGAGCAACACTGGGGGCCTTCCCCTCGAGCAGTACTTC

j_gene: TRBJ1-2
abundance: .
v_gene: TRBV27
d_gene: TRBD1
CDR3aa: CASSLSGTGYDGYTF
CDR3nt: TGTGCCAGCAGTTTATCGGGGACAGGGTATGATGGCTACACCTTC

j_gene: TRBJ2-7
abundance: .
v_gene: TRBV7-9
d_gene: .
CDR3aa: CSSSRPSYEQYF
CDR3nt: TGTTCCAGCAGCCGTCCCTCCTACGAGCAGTACTTC

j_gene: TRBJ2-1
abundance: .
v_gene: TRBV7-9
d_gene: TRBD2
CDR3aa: CASSLISGGARNEQFF
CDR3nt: TGTGCCAGCAGCTTGATTAGCGGGGGGGCTCGTAATGAGCAGTTCTTC

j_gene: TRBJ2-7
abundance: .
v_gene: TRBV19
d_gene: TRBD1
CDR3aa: CASRRQGAYDEQYF
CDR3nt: TGTGCCAGTAGGAGACAGGGGGCCTACGACGAGCAGTACTTC

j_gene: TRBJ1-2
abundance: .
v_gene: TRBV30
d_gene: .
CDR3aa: CAWGQLYGYTF
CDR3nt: TGTGCCTGGGGACAGCTCTATGGCTACACCTTC

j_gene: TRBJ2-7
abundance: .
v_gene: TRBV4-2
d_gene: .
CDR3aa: CASSQDWEQVYEQYF
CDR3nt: TGTGCCAGCAGCCAAGATTGGGAACAGGTATACGAGCAGTACTTC

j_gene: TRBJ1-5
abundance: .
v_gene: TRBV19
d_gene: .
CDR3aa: CASSIVLPQAYSNQPQHF
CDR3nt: TGTGCCAGTAGTATCGTGCTCCCGCAGGCCTATAGCAATCAGCCCCAGCATTTT

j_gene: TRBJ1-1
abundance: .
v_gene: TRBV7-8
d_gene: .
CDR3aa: CASSYRTTPNTEAFF
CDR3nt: TGTGCCAGCAGCTATCGGACAACCCCCAACACTGAAGCTTTCTTT

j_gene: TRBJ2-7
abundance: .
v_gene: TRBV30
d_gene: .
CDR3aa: CAWNTRTTLEGEQYF
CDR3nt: TGTGCCTGGAATACAAGGACTACCCTCGAGGGGGAGCAGTACTTC